What follows describes a single TCR beta chain. Its antigen is unidentified. The PCR made use of 60 Vbeta and 13 Jbeta primers. The table came from immunoSEQ multiplex PCR; TCRdb's copy has only in-frame clones and leaves some out. The table includes tens of thousands of clones, over 60% detected once. The record originates from a study of cytomegalovirus exposure and HLA in healthy donors. Points from the study as a whole: Generally TCR sequences proved uncommon, though certain public TCRs appeared in numerous donors. The study listed 150 to 200 cytomegalovirus-associated TCR beta chains. In a later analysis, donors in an Asian-associated ancestry cluster reportedly had fewer N-insertions in productive TCRs than the cohort mean.

The sample was PBMCs. The receptor was derived from a man aged 25-45 years in good health and CMV-seronegative.

The CDR3 protein is CASSFIAASGYEQYF. Here the CDR3 DNA reads TGTGCCAGCAGCTTCATTGCCGCCTCGGGCTACGAGCAGTACTTC. This rearrangement joins TRBV7-2 to TRBJ2-7; no clear D gene. Germline loops: CDR1 SGHTA, CDR2 FQGNSA. Trimming removed 3 bases from V and 3 bases from J, with 15 bases in between. The CDR3 is made up of 15 amino acids.